A single sample gave rise to the 10 T cell receptor beta chains below, sequenced in a study of blood T cell repertoires in COVID-19. The assay was immunoSEQ multiplex PCR, and TCRdb's table has in-frame clones only and misses some. The sample lists around 200,000 clones; 83% were seen once. The sequencing input was peripheral blood. The receptor set was obtained from a woman aged 30 to 39 with COVID-19, enrolled during active disease.

V usage is TRBV4-1 and J usage is TRBJ2-7; 8 bases agree with TRBD1. The germline V gene has CDR1 MGHRA and CDR2 YSYEKL. With V trimmed by 0 bases and J by 12 bases, 10 bases remained unmatched. CDR3 length: 14 amino acids. The CDR3 is CASSQEMGRQGLYF. The CDR3 nucleotides read TGCGCCAGCAGCCAAGAGATGGGTAGACAGGGGCTGTACTTC.

The J gene is TRBJ1-6, the V gene TRBV6-6; 8 positions agree with TRBD1. V was pared by 7 bases and J by 10 bases, with 15 bases of the junction left unmatched. Looked up from germline, CDR1 is MNHNY and CDR2 is SVGAGI (reference sequence). This CDR3 has 16 amino acids. The CDR3 protein is CASMDRVKLKDSPLHF. The DNA for the CDR3 is TGTGCCAGCATGGACAGGGTAAAGTTGAAGGACTCACCCCTCCACTTT.

Only a few counts were recorded for this clone. The V gene is TRBV3-1 (or the pseudogene TRBV3-2), the J gene TRBJ2-7, with 9 bases lining up with TRBD1. J lost 5 bases, V lost 1 base, and 9 bases had no gene match. The CDR3 spans 16 residues. Germline CDR1 reads LGHDT; CDR2 reads YNNKEL (reference sequence). CDR3 residues: CASSQAGGTGSHEQYF. In DNA form, the CDR3 reads TGTGCCAGCAGCCAAGCCGGCGGGACAGGGAGCCACGAGCAGTACTTC.

The chain uses TRBV27 and TRBJ2-1; 7 bases are a match to TRBD2. V lost 3 bases and J lost 2; bases outside the gene matches: 4. Germline CDR1 and CDR2: MNHEY and SMNVEV (reference sequence). CDR3 length equals 15 residues. The CDR3 DNA follows: TGTGCCAGCAGTTTGCGGCGGGGGACCTACAATGAGCAGTTCTTC. Translated: CASSLRRGTYNEQFF.

The rearrangement links TRBV9 to TRBJ1-2; TRBD1 matches at 8 bases. The V and J ends lost 3 bases and 9 bases, in that order; junction bases with no gene match: 7. CDR3 length: 13 amino acids. Germline loops: CDR1 SGDLS, CDR2 YYNGEE. CDR3 in DNA: TGTGCCAGCAGCGCCTCGGACAGGGCACGCTACACCTTC. It yields the protein CASSASDRARYTF.

This clone has only one observation. This rearrangement joins TRBV20-1 to TRBJ1-1; 8 bases match TRBD1. Germline-derived CDR1 and CDR2 are DFQATT and SNEGSKA (reference sequence). Trimming cost V 3 bases and J 4 bases; bases outside gene matches: 13. The length of the CDR3 is 16 residues. The CDR3 is CSASGGGDRPGTEAFF. The CDR3 DNA reads as TGCAGTGCTAGTGGGGGAGGGGACAGGCCGGGCACTGAAGCTTTCTTT.

This chain links TRBV6-5 with TRBJ2-7; 7 nucleotides align to TRBD2. The CDR3 consists of 14 residues. Unmatched junction bases numbered 9, after V lost 9 bases and J lost 1 base. Germline V CDR1 and CDR2: MNHEY, SVGAGI. The CDR3 loop is CASRRSGDSYEQYF. In DNA form, the CDR3 reads TGTGCCAGTAGGAGGAGCGGGGATTCCTACGAGCAGTACTTC.

The chain recombines TRBV3-1 (or the pseudogene TRBV3-2) with TRBJ1-1, with 7 bases that match TRBD1. CDR1 LGHDT and CDR2 YNNKEL come from the germline V gene (reference sequence). Trimming cost V 2 bases and J 5 bases; bases outside gene matches: 8. The CDR3 has 15 amino acids. CDR3 DNA sequence: TGTGCCAGCAGCCAACAGACAGGGTCGGTAACTGAAGCTTTCTTT. This translates into CASSQQTGSVTEAFF.

V usage is TRBV9 and J usage is TRBJ2-7; 9 bases align to TRBD2. The CDR3 is 14 residues long. The germline V gene encodes CDR1 SGDLS and CDR2 YYNGEE. V shed 4 bases and J 5 bases; nucleotides not matched to a gene: 7. CDR3 coding DNA: TGTGCCAGCAGCCAGCGGGGGGCTGGGGACGAGCAGTACTTC. This gives the protein CASSQRGAGDEQYF.

This chain connects TRBV2 to TRBJ2-3, with 11 bases fitting TRBD2. The CDR3 is 16 amino acids. V was clipped by 3 bases and J by 2 bases; unmatched bases: 4. From germline, CDR1 is SNHLY and CDR2 FYNNEI. CDR3 DNA sequence: TGTGCCAGCAGTGAGGATAGCGGGAGGGCCACAGATACGCAGTATTTT. Its translation is CASSEDSGRATDTQYF.